Following are 2 T cell receptor beta chains from one sample sequenced in a study of blood T cell repertoires in COVID-19. Generated by immunoSEQ multiplex PCR, the TCRdb table keeps only in-frame clones and is missing some. The data show 190,000 or so clones, about 90% seen once. The sequenced material came from PBMCs or T cells enriched from blood (not recorded which). All receptors derive from a woman aged 18-29 years who had recovered from COVID-19.

The chain joins TRBV28 to TRBJ2-7; possible D gene TRBD2, 6 bases. V gave up 6 bases and J gave up 0 bases, with 15 bases separating them. The CDR3 is made up of 15 amino acids. Germline CDR1 and CDR2: MDHEN and SYDVKM. For the CDR3, the DNA is TGTGCCAGCAGCCCCAGCGGGCCGAGCTCCTACGAGCAGTACTTC. It translates to CASSPSGPSSYEQYF.

V and J are TRBV28 and TRBJ1-2; D might be TRBD1 (6 bases). Deletions cut 10 bases from V and 7 bases from J, with 19 bases between. The CDR3 consists of 13 residues. Germline V lookup: CDR1 MDHEN, CDR2 SYDVKM. CDR3 bases: TGTGCCACCACCCTCGGGGGGCGATCTGGCTACACCTTC. It is translated as CATTLGGRSGYTF.